The T cell receptor (beta chain) described here comes from a study of blood T cell repertoires in COVID-19. Study-level background: Sites across the United States, Italy and Spain contributed samples from acute and convalescent COVID-19. PBMCs, B-cell-depleted T cells, or T cells provided the cDNA or gDNA that made up the material.

Germline lookup yields CDR1 SGHTA and CDR2 FQGNSA. CDR3 length: 15 residues. V lost 6 bases to trimming and J lost 2 bases; unmatched junction nucleotides: 3. In the original analysis: Estimated nucleated cell counts came from reference gene primer amplification. Libraries were prepared by immunoSEQ multiplex PCR; TCRdb keeps only in-frame clonotypes and omits some of them. That table furnishes V, J and clone size, whereas the DNA furnished D and trimming. The data hold about 330,000 clones, with around 83% observed a single time. The TCR was taken from a woman aged 50 to 65 with acute or convalescent COVID-19. The chain couples TRBV7-2 to TRBJ2-6; TRBD1 matches at 8 bases. The sequencing input was peripheral blood. The CDR3 DNA follows: TGTGCCAGCAGTCGGGACAGGACTGGGGCCAACGTCCTGACTTTC. It encodes CASSRDRTGANVLTF.